A single T cell receptor (beta chain) is shown here with its context. For TCRbeta, the library was prepared with unique molecular identifiers. TCRdb re-called the PCR reads with MiXCR, one entry per CDR3 protein. Of hundreds of thousands of distinct CDR3 sequences listed, 15% to 20% were seen once; the top ten hold 25% to 30%. The source of the sample is a study of T-cell reconstitution after alpha-beta-depleted transplantation in children. V lost 5 bases and J lost 5, with 16 bases in between. Germline V gene data show CDR1 as DFQATT and CDR2 as SNEGSKA (reference sequence). The CDR3 runs 13 residues.

Specimen: PBMCs, mostly from graft donor cells, collected 360 days after TCRalphabeta/CD19-depleted stem cell transplant. The chain has TRBV20-1 and TRBJ2-7; perhaps D is TRBD1 or TRBD2 (5 bases each). This receptor was taken from a boy less than two years old who had a stem cell transplant for Wiskott-Aldrich syndrome, so the T cells may come from the graft donor. The chain's CDR3 is CSAGTAPLNEQYF. The CDR3 DNA reads TGCAGTGCTGGGACCGCTCCTCTTAACGAGCAGTACTTC.